A selection of T cell receptor beta chains follows, all from one sample in a study of regulatory T cells in long-lasting Graves disease. In TCRdb, the multiplex PCR reads were re-called with MiXCR into one record per CDR3 protein. The sample includes 350,000 to 500,000 distinct CDR3 sequences, 14% of them seen just once. This same sample was also taken into another study, of T cells in Graves' hyperthyroidism and ophthalmopathy.

Specimen: peripheral blood mononuclear cells (PBMCs), collected at new diagnosis, from a patient treated with antithyroid drugs. The receptors here all came from a woman between 45 and 60 years old with Graves disease. The CDR3 runs from the conserved cysteine through the conserved F or W. The order of the fields is J gene, V gene, clone size, CDR3 protein. Part of the rows lack a size; the others show once, few, many or a class for expanded clones.

TRBJ2-7,TRBV18,many,CASSPPEASEQYF
TRBJ2-7,TRBV5-5,.,CASSSDMAAYEQYF
TRBJ1-5,TRBV13,many,CASSFRGPNQPQHF
TRBJ1-1,TRBV18,many,CASSPGQRGSNEAFF
TRBJ2-1,TRBV4-1,few,CASSQPRASYNEQFF
TRBJ2-3,TRBV10-3,many,CAISDRDRADTQYF
TRBJ2-7,TRBV20-1,many,CSAPGRETYEQYF
TRBJ2-7,TRBV10-3,many,CAISESRDLDEQYF
TRBJ2-1,TRBV5-8,many,CASSLGPATYNEQFF
TRBJ2-1,TRBV30,many,CAWRVTSGRALAHEQFF
TRBJ1-5,TRBV11-2,many,CASSLAGGSQPQHF
TRBJ2-6,TRBV5-1,.,CAINLSMLSISGANVLTF
TRBJ2-1,TRBV9,few,CASSPKGEASEQFF
TRBJ2-3,TRBV6-5,.,CASSYTSRGRGTDTQYF
TRBJ2-3,TRBV18,few,CASSPPQAGVADTQYF